The clone carrying this T cell receptor (beta chain) was seen only a few times. Its specificity is unknown. The sample originates from a study of post-analysis software for immune sequencing data. Unique molecular identifiers were present in the TCR beta cDNA libraries. From the PCR reads, TCRdb called clonotypes with MiXCR, one entry per CDR3 protein. This sample has 150,000 or so distinct CDR3 sequences, with roughly 35% found just once. Study-wide points: For normalized Chao1 diversity, multiple sclerosis patients scored significantly lower than controls did.

CDR1 is SGDLS, CDR2 YYNGEE, per germline. The CDR3 length is 16 residues. V shed 4 bases, J shed 7 bases, and the junction held 9 bases outside the gene matches. The material was blood, obtained after autologous hematopoietic stem cell transplantation. This chain uses TRBV9 with TRBJ2-1, with 12 bases lining up with TRBD2. The clonotype comes from a girl aged 5 to 17 with multiple sclerosis. CDR3 in amino acids: CASSFLAGGDANEQFF. The CDR3 DNA follows: TGTGCCAGCAGCTTCCTAGCGGGAGGGGATGCAAATGAGCAGTTCTTC.